What follows are 30 T cell receptor beta chains derived from one specimen sequenced in a study of blood T cells in healthy people across ages (dated by TCRdb to the mid-2010s). The library came from 5' RACE. Reads for this sample came from an Illumina HiSeq 2500. A second roughly 6 to 12 cycle PCR used a sample-barcoded 5' primer and a J-beta primer mix. TCRdb reanalyzed the raw reads on its own, using fastp at Q25 for trimming and MiXCR for clone calling, and kept in-frame beta chains. Entries are consolidated by CDR3 protein sequence, retaining the most common genes and DNA. The table for this sample lists about 1,400,000 distinct CDR3 sequences; about 43% of them were counted only once. Roughly 8.2% of the sample goes to the ten largest clones. The sequencing input was blood. Source of these receptors: a woman aged 18-30 years in good health.

The chain is built from TRBV2 and TRBJ2-6; 8 bases line up with TRBD1. J gave up 0 bases and V 10 bases, and 8 bases lay outside the gene matches. Germline values: CDR1 SNHLY, CDR2 FYNNEI. CDR3 length equals 16 residues. The CDR3 is CATRDRPYSGANVLTF. DNA for the CDR3: TGTGCCACTCGGGACAGGCCGTACTCTGGGGCCAACGTCCTGACTTTC.

V usage is TRBV30 and J usage is TRBJ2-3; tentatively, D is TRBD2 (6 bases). V was clipped by 4 bases and J by 8 bases, with 16 bases between them. The V gene's germline CDR1 is GTSNPN and CDR2 SVGIG (reference sequence). The CDR3 runs to 13 residues. Here the CDR3 DNA reads TGTGCCTGGATACCAGGCGGGACGGTTACGCAGTATTTT. This gives the protein CAWIPGGTVTQYF.

This sequence joins TRBV7-2 and TRBJ1-5; no firm D call. CDR3 length: 15 residues. Looked up from germline, CDR1 is SGHTA and CDR2 is FQGNSA. Trimming stripped 1 base from V and 8 bases from J, with 15 bases between. The CDR3 DNA reads as TGTGCCAGCAGCTTAGAATTAGGCCGCATTAAGCCCCAGCATTTT. It specifies CASSLELGRIKPQHF.

This clonotype was seen more than once but under ten times. This chain joins TRBV6-2 or TRBV6-3 and TRBJ2-7; 9 nucleotides align to TRBD1. J lost 5 bases, V lost 6 bases, and 11 bases had no gene match. This CDR3 is 15 amino acids long. Germline V gene sequence: CDR1 MNHEY, CDR2 SVGEGT. The DNA for the CDR3 is TGTGCCAGCAGCCAAACAGGGGGCGGTTTCAACGAGCAGTACTTC. Its protein is CASSQTGGGFNEQYF.

The chain employs TRBV28 and TRBJ1-5, with D possibly matching TRBD1 (5 bases). V was trimmed by 8 bases and J by 0 bases, leaving 26 bases between them. There are 19 residues in the CDR3. Germline CDR1 is MDHEN and CDR2 is SYDVKM. DNA of the CDR3: TGTGCCAGCCACCACTCCAAACGGGGCCAAAAAATTAGCAATCAGCCCCAGCATTTT. It encodes CASHHSKRGQKISNQPQHF.

This clonotype appeared a few times. The CDR3: CAISYGLASEADTQYF. The DNA of the CDR3 is TGTGCCATTTCCTACGGACTAGCCTCAGAGGCAGATACGCAGTATTTT. The chain couples TRBV10-3 to TRBJ2-3, with 8 bases lining up with TRBD2. The CDR3 is 16 amino acids. Germline trimming cut 9 bases from V and 4 bases from J; bases unmatched to any gene: 15. The germline gives CDR1 ENHRY, CDR2 SYGVKD.

The rearrangement links TRBV2 to TRBJ1-1; D ambiguous. There are 13 residues in the CDR3. Trimming shortened V by 4 bases and J by 0 bases, and 6 bases separated the two germline ends. Germline values: CDR1 SNHLY, CDR2 FYNNEI. DNA of the CDR3: TGTGCCAGCAGTGTTCAGTTGAACACTGAAGCTTTCTTT. It translates to CASSVQLNTEAFF.

This clonotype was detected a few times. V usage is TRBV20-1 and J usage is TRBJ2-3, with TRBD2 matching over 10 bases. Looked up from germline, CDR1 is DFQATT and CDR2 is SNEGSKA (reference sequence). Germline trimming cut 6 bases from V and 9 bases from J; bases unmatched to any gene: 15. The CDR3 is 15 residues long. As DNA, the CDR3 is TGCAGTGCCCCCCTTGCAGCGGGAGGGCTCTGGACGCAGTATTTT. Amino acids: CSAPLAAGGLWTQYF.

This sequence joins TRBV20-1 and TRBJ1-1; 8 bases map to TRBD1. V gave up 3 bases and J gave up 8 bases; unmatched junction bases: 8. The CDR3 length is 13 residues. Germline CDR1 DFQATT, CDR2 SNEGSKA (reference sequence). The CDR3 loop reads CSARIYRGDEAFF. The CDR3, as DNA: TGCAGTGCTAGGATATACAGGGGGGACGAAGCTTTCTTT.

The rearrangement links TRBV4-1 to TRBJ2-1; D could derive from TRBD1 or TRBD2 (5 bases each). Deletions cut 3 bases from V and 3 bases from J, with 12 bases between. Germline V gene lookup returns CDR1 MGHRA and CDR2 YSYEKL. CDR3 length: 15 amino acids. The CDR3, as DNA: TGCGCCAGCAGCCAGGGGATTGGGGGCTACAATGAGCAGTTCTTC. This sequence encodes CASSQGIGGYNEQFF.

V and J are TRBV28 and TRBJ1-1, with D possibly matching TRBD1 (5 bases). Germline assignment: CDR1 MDHEN and CDR2 SYDVKM. This CDR3 has 13 residues. V lost 3 bases, J lost 6 bases, and 11 bases lay in between. In nucleotides, the CDR3 is TGTGCCAGCAGTTTGCCTCGACAGTCTGAAGCTTTCTTT. Translating gives CASSLPRQSEAFF.

This chain uses TRBV28 with TRBJ1-2; 8 bases are shared with TRBD1. This CDR3 is 16 amino acids long. V lost 6 bases and J lost 4; bases outside the gene matches: 13. Germline loops: CDR1 MDHEN, CDR2 SYDVKM. CDR3 nucleotides: TGTGCCAGCAGCTCGCCCAAAAACAGGGGGGCCTATGGCTACACCTTC. This codes for CASSSPKNRGAYGYTF.

This clonotype has more than one count but fewer than ten. V is TRBV4-1 and J is TRBJ1-1, with a tentative D call TRBD1 (5 bases). V was clipped by 2 bases and J by 5 bases, with 9 bases between them. CDR1 and CDR2 (germline): MGHRA, YSYEKL. This CDR3 contains 13 residues. The CDR3 region is CASSQSWGTEAFF. The CDR3 nucleotides read TGCGCCAGCAGCCAAAGCTGGGGGACTGAAGCTTTCTTT.

This clonotype was found many times. The rearrangement links TRBV10-3 to TRBJ2-3; no clear D. The CDR3 contains 13 residues. V was clipped by 5 bases and J by 0 bases, with 6 bases between them. Germline CDR1 ENHRY, CDR2 SYGVKD. The CDR3 sequence: CAISLPSTDTQYF. The CDR3 nucleotides are TGTGCCATCAGTCTACCAAGCACAGATACGCAGTATTTT.

This clonotype turned up a few times. V gene TRBV6-5 combines with J gene TRBJ2-1, with 7 bases lining up with TRBD2. With 4 bases clipped from V and 7 bases from J, the junction kept 10 bases outside the gene matches. CDR1 is MNHEY, CDR2 SVGAGI, per germline. This CDR3 is built from 15 residues. In nucleotides, the CDR3 is TGTGCCAGCAGTTCTCTGGGGGGACTAAGAAATGAGCAGTTCTTC. This sequence encodes CASSSLGGLRNEQFF.

This chain uses TRBV20-1 with TRBJ2-7; D not certain. Germline loops: CDR1 DFQATT, CDR2 SNEGSKA (reference sequence). CDR3 length: 13 residues. V was pared by 1 base and J by 5 bases, with 12 bases between. The CDR3 DNA reads TGCAGTGCTAGAGGTCCTCCAGGCAACGAGCAGTACTTC. The encoded protein is CSARGPPGNEQYF.

The chain links TRBV5-6 to TRBJ2-7; a weak D match, TRBD1 (6 bases). There are 16 residues in the CDR3. Trimming shortened V by 0 bases and J by 2 bases, and 15 bases separated the two germline ends. The germline CDR1 and CDR2 sequences are SGHDT and YYEEEE. CDR3 sequence: CASSLGPVQGAYEQYF. DNA for the CDR3: TGTGCCAGCAGCTTGGGACCGGTACAGGGAGCCTACGAGCAGTACTTC.

This clonotype was observed a few times. V is TRBV11-2 and J is TRBJ2-1, with D perhaps TRBD2 (5 bases). The V end lost 1 base, the J end lost 0 bases, and 16 bases lay between the germline ends. The germline CDR1 and CDR2 sequences are SGHAT and FQNNGV. This CDR3 has 18 amino acids. The CDR3 DNA reads TGTGCCAGCAGCTTAGGTGGGAGCGGTCCGAGCTCCTACAATGAGCAGTTCTTC. Translated: CASSLGGSGPSSYNEQFF.

V is TRBV11-2 and J is TRBJ1-6; TRBD1 is a possible D gene (6 bases). The length of the CDR3 is 15 residues. Germline-derived CDR1 and CDR2 are SGHAT and FQNNGV. V was clipped by 5 bases and J by 7 bases, with 15 bases between them. CDR3 amino acids: CASSPLSTGNSPLHF. In nucleotides, the CDR3 is TGTGCCAGCAGCCCCCTGTCGACAGGAAATTCACCCCTCCACTTT.

This clonotype occurred a few times. The gene calls are TRBV20-1 and TRBJ2-7, with a tentative D call TRBD1 (5 bases). Germline V gives CDR1 DFQATT, CDR2 SNEGSKA (reference sequence). The CDR3 is 13 residues long. V was cut by 7 bases and J by 0 bases, with 13 bases left in between. The CDR3 reads CSGGGASSYEQYF. In DNA form, the CDR3 reads TGCAGTGGGGGTGGGGCGAGCTCCTACGAGCAGTACTTC.

The genes are TRBV11-2 and TRBJ1-2; 10 nucleotides align to TRBD1. Trimming took 2 bases from V and 6 from J; bases not matched to a gene: 9. CDR1 and CDR2 from the germline V gene are SGHAT and FQNNGV. The CDR3 consists of 16 residues. The CDR3 here is CASSLWDGQGVNGYTF. The DNA of the CDR3 is TGTGCCAGCAGCTTATGGGACGGACAGGGGGTGAATGGCTACACCTTC.

This chain joins TRBV20-1 and TRBJ2-5; D call uncertain. The CDR3 sequence is 11 residues long. Per the germline V gene, CDR1 is DFQATT and CDR2 is SNEGSKA (reference sequence). The ends were cut back, 4 bases at V and 5 bases at J, with 8 bases in the middle. The CDR3, as DNA: TGCAGTGCTAATTTATTGGAGACCCAGTACTTC. Its protein is CSANLLETQYF.

Only one count was recorded for this clonotype. This chain links TRBV3-1 with TRBJ1-4; D gene unclear. The CDR3 sequence is 15 residues long. The V gene's germline CDR1 is LGHDT and CDR2 YNNKEL (reference sequence). The V end was cut by 4 bases, the J end by 7 bases, with 16 bases between. The DNA of the CDR3 is TGTGCCAGCAGCCCACGGGAAAACACTGGTGAAAAACTGTTTTTT. It specifies CASSPRENTGEKLFF.

This clonotype was seen a few times. V and J are TRBV15 and TRBJ2-3, with 10 nucleotides matching TRBD2. Germline lookup yields CDR1 LNHNV and CDR2 YYDKDF (reference sequence). V lost 6 bases and J lost 2; bases outside the gene matches: 5. This CDR3 is 15 amino acids long. The CDR3 region is CATRVGTSVTDTQYF. As DNA, the CDR3 is TGTGCCACCAGAGTAGGGACTAGCGTCACAGATACGCAGTATTTT.

This CDR3 reads CASGSGVPPNEQYF. In nucleotides, the CDR3 is TGTGCCAGCGGCTCAGGGGTCCCCCCCAATGAGCAGTACTTC. This sequence joins TRBV12-3 or TRBV12-4 and TRBJ2-7, with D possibly being TRBD1 (6 bases). The CDR3 spans 14 residues. V lost 8 bases to trimming and J lost 7 bases, with 21 bases between them.

This rearrangement joins TRBV2 to TRBJ2-5; D gene unclear. Trimming stripped 7 bases from V and 5 bases from J, with 20 bases between. Germline assignment: CDR1 SNHLY and CDR2 FYNNEI. The CDR3 runs to 15 residues. CDR3 in DNA: TGTGCCAGCAACCCAACCCTTATGCATACCGAGACCCAGTACTTC. The encoded protein is CASNPTLMHTETQYF.

Turning to this clonotype: Since a much larger clone is just one base distant, this may be a read error. The gene calls are TRBV5-1 and TRBJ2-1; D ambiguous. In germline, CDR1 is SGHRS, CDR2 YFSETQ. The V end lost 5 bases, the J end lost 5 bases, and 14 bases lay between the germline ends. The CDR3 totals 14 residues. The CDR3 sequence: CASSPGGINNEQFF. The CDR3 DNA sequence: TGCGCCAGCAGTCCAGGCGGCATTAACAATGAGCAGTTCTTC.

The DNA of the CDR3 is TGTGCCAGCAGCACCTACAGGGATTCCAATGAAAAACTGTTTTTT. This codes for CASSTYRDSNEKLFF. The chain is built from TRBV7-9 and TRBJ1-4; possible D gene TRBD1, 6 bases. CDR3 length: 15 residues. Trimming stripped 5 bases from V and 5 bases from J, with 15 bases between. Germline V lookup: CDR1 SEHNR, CDR2 FQNEAQ (reference sequence). Using reference TRBV7-9 and TRBJ1-4 for the parts outside the CDR3, the full variable domain is DTGVSQNPRHKITKRGQNVTFRCDPISEHNRLYWYRQTLGQGPEFLTYFQNEAQLEKSRLLSDRFSAERPKGSFSTLEIQRTEQGDSAMYLCASSTYRDSNEKLFFGSGTQLSVL.

The J gene is TRBJ2-1, the V gene TRBV25-1; 7 bases align to TRBD1. Germline CDR1 and CDR2: MGHDK and SYGVNS. With V trimmed by 2 bases and J by 7 bases, 8 bases remained unmatched. This CDR3 is built from 15 residues. The CDR3 DNA sequence: TGTGCCAGCAGTGAACGACAGGGAATTAGGAATGAGCAGTTCTTC. The encoded protein is CASSERQGIRNEQFF.

A few counts support this clonotype. The chain employs TRBV20-1 and TRBJ1-1; 8 bases align to TRBD1. The V gene's germline CDR1 is DFQATT and CDR2 SNEGSKA (reference sequence). The ends lost 5 bases at V and 4 bases at J; junction bases unmatched: 0. The CDR3 runs to 11 residues. The CDR3 sequence is CSADRGTEAFF. The CDR3 DNA reads TGCAGTGCTGACAGGGGCACTGAAGCTTTCTTT.